This passage covers 20 T cell receptor beta chains from one sample sequenced in a study of CD8 T cells in Susac syndrome. With random hexamers, reverse transcription was performed on about 0.5 to 1 ug of RNA. Each CDR3 protein gets one entry after TCRdb re-called the immunoSEQ multiplex PCR reads with MiXCR. The repertoire holds some 130,000 distinct CDR3 sequences, with 95% as singletons. The sequenced material came from CD8+ T cells from PBMCs. The receptors were sampled from a human donor with Susac syndrome.

The rearrangement joins TRBV19 to TRBJ2-1, with TRBD2 identical over 10 bases. V was pared by 2 bases and J by 5 bases, with 0 bases of the junction left unmatched. The CDR3 totals 14 residues. Germline assignment: CDR1 LNHDA and CDR2 SQIVND (reference sequence). CDR3 coding DNA: TGTGCCAGTAGTATAACTAGCGGGAACAATGAGCAGTTCTTC. Protein: CASSITSGNNEQFF.

The chain combines TRBV4-2 with TRBJ2-7, with TRBD2 matching over 14 bases. The CDR3 covers 14 residues. The V segment lost 4 bases and the J segment 5 bases; nucleotides outside the gene matches: 1. Germline values: CDR1 LGHNA, CDR2 YNFKEQ. CDR3 in amino acids: CASSRGLAGDEQYF. CDR3 nucleotides: TGTGCCAGCAGCCGGGGACTAGCGGGAGACGAGCAGTACTTC.

V gene TRBV2 combines with J gene TRBJ2-3; no reliable D call. The CDR3 consists of 12 residues. V lost 8 bases, J lost 1 base, and 7 bases lay in between. Germline CDR1 is SNHLY and CDR2 is FYNNEI. For the CDR3, the DNA is TGTGCCAGCCAAGCAGGCACAGATACGCAGTATTTT. Protein product: CASQAGTDTQYF.

This chain connects TRBV4-1 to TRBJ1-2; 8 positions match TRBD1. V gave up 3 bases and J gave up 7 bases; unmatched junction bases: 19. The CDR3 totals 18 residues. Germline CDR1 is MGHRA and CDR2 is YSYEKL. The CDR3 coding sequence is TGCGCCAGCAGCCACCTATCATACGGACAGGGTGAAGATGGTGGCTACACCTTC. This encodes CASSHLSYGQGEDGGYTF.

This chain joins TRBV5-1 and TRBJ2-5; D might be TRBD1 or TRBD2, each matching 5 bases. This CDR3 has 14 amino acids. Germline CDR1 is SGHRS and CDR2 is YFSETQ. V was shortened by 3 bases and J by 2 bases, with 11 bases between the two germline ends. The CDR3 sequence: CASSSIGGQETQYF. The CDR3 DNA sequence: TGCGCCAGCAGCTCGATTGGGGGTCAAGAGACCCAGTACTTC.

The chain is built from TRBV2 and TRBJ1-1; TRBD1 is a possible D gene (6 bases). This CDR3 is built from 14 residues. Germline CDR1 is SNHLY and CDR2 is FYNNEI. Trimming left V 4 bases short and J 3 bases short, with 12 bases between. As DNA, the CDR3 is TGTGCCAGCAGTGCCCGGGGGCCGGACACTGAAGCTTTCTTT. This gives the protein CASSARGPDTEAFF.

The rearrangement links TRBV7-2 to TRBJ2-7; 10 bases agree with TRBD2. The CDR3 runs 16 residues. Looked up from germline, CDR1 is SGHTA and CDR2 is FQGNSA. Germline trimming cut 2 bases from V and 2 bases from J; bases unmatched to any gene: 6. The CDR3 reads CASSLNLLAGPYEQYF. In nucleotides, the CDR3 is TGTGCCAGCAGCTTAAACTTACTAGCGGGGCCCTACGAGCAGTACTTC.

This clonotype has just one count. This chain connects TRBV29-1 to TRBJ1-2; TRBD1 agrees at 11 bases. The V segment lost 0 bases and the J segment 6 bases; nucleotides outside the gene matches: 9. Germline assignment: CDR1 SQVTM and CDR2 ANQGSEA. This CDR3 comprises 16 residues. The CDR3 sequence: CSVEDPQADRGHGYTF. CDR3 nucleotides: TGCAGCGTTGAAGATCCCCAGGCGGACAGGGGGCATGGCTACACCTTC.

The rearrangement links TRBV9 to TRBJ2-7; D perhaps matches TRBD2 (5 bases). CDR1 is SGDLS and CDR2 is YYNGEE in the germline V gene. This CDR3 is 15 amino acids long. Trimming took 0 bases from V and 3 from J, leaving 13 bases between them. The CDR3 DNA follows: TGTGCCAGCAGCGTAGCCGTGGGAGCCAACTACGAGCAGTACTTC. As protein: CASSVAVGANYEQYF.

The chain joins TRBV24-1 to TRBJ2-1; no clear D. The CDR3 extends over 14 amino acids. The V gene lost 1 base and the J gene lost 7 bases, with 10 bases spanning the gap. Per the germline V gene, CDR1 is KGHDR and CDR2 is SFDVKD. This CDR3 reads CATSDLLDGNEQFF. CDR3 bases: TGTGCCACCAGTGATTTACTGGACGGAAATGAGCAGTTCTTC.

The CDR3 DNA reads TGCGCCAGCAGCTCCGGGAGGGCCACTGGCTACGAGCAGTACTTC. Its translation: CASSSGRATGYEQYF. The V call is TRBV5-1, the J call TRBJ2-7; 8 nucleotides align to TRBD2. V was clipped by 3 bases and J by 3 bases; unmatched bases: 8. The CDR3 runs to 15 residues. Germline assignment: CDR1 SGHRS and CDR2 YFSETQ.

This chain uses TRBV6-1 with TRBJ2-7, with D tentatively TRBD2 (6 bases). The length of the CDR3 is 14 residues. V lost 3 bases to trimming and J lost 0 bases, with 9 bases between them. The germline gives CDR1 MNHNS, CDR2 SASEGT. The CDR3, as DNA: TGTGCCAGCAGTGACCCCGGGAGCTCCTACGAGCAGTACTTC. Encoded protein: CASSDPGSSYEQYF.

The V and J genes are TRBV6-1 and TRBJ1-1, with a tentative D call TRBD1 (6 bases). The CDR3 length is 15 residues. Germline V CDR1 and CDR2: MNHNS, SASEGT. Trimming took off 3 bases at V and 6 bases at J, with 17 bases between the two ends. This CDR3 reads CASSDPRGGLSEAFF. CDR3 sequence (DNA): TGTGCCAGCAGTGATCCCCGGGGGGGGCTTTCTGAAGCTTTCTTT.

The gene calls are TRBV19 and TRBJ2-7, with D hard to call. This CDR3 spans 13 amino acids. Per germline, CDR1 LNHDA and CDR2 SQIVND (reference sequence). Trimming left V 5 bases short and J 0 bases short, with 8 bases between. For the CDR3, the DNA is TGTGCCAGTAGTCCGTCCCTCTCCTACGAGCAGTACTTC. This sequence encodes CASSPSLSYEQYF.

This chain uses TRBV5-4 with TRBJ1-1, with D unclear. The CDR3 has 15 residues. V shed 1 base and J shed 1 base, with 11 bases lying between them. The germline gives CDR1 SGHNT, CDR2 YYREEE (reference sequence). The CDR3 reads CASSLYEGWNTEAFF. CDR3 sequence (DNA): TGTGCCAGCAGCTTGTATGAAGGGTGGAACACTGAAGCTTTCTTT.

The gene calls are TRBV3-1 and TRBJ2-3; 7 nucleotides line up with TRBD2. The junction had 11 bases not matched to a gene; V was cut back by 0 bases and J by 14 bases. The germline gives CDR1 LGHDT, CDR2 YNNKEL (reference sequence). CDR3 length: 14 amino acids. The chain's CDR3 is CASSQESRGSFVYF. The CDR3, as DNA: TGTGCCAGCAGCCAAGAGTCACGCGGGAGTTTTGTGTATTTT.

The chain links TRBV9 to TRBJ2-1, with 9 bases fitting TRBD2. The CDR3 extends over 21 amino acids. Looked up from germline, CDR1 is SGDLS and CDR2 is YYNGEE. The V segment lost 3 bases and the J segment 2 bases; nucleotides outside the gene matches: 21. CDR3 amino acids: CASSAPKGGRAEGEPYNEQFF. For the CDR3, the DNA is TGTGCCAGCAGCGCGCCTAAGGGCGGGAGGGCCGAAGGAGAGCCCTACAATGAGCAGTTCTTC.

This chain connects TRBV20-1 to TRBJ1-4, with D uncertain. CDR1 and CDR2 from the germline V gene are DFQATT and SNEGSKA (reference sequence). V was shortened by 1 base and J by 0 bases, with 12 bases between the two germline ends. The CDR3 contains 16 residues. The CDR3 loop reads CSARVSPRATNEKLFF. CDR3 DNA: TGCAGTGCTAGAGTTTCCCCGCGTGCAACTAATGAAAAACTGTTTTTT.

The V and J genes are TRBV20-1 and TRBJ2-7, with TRBD2 matching 7 bases. The CDR3 loop spans 12 amino acids. After removal of 1 base from V and 4 bases from J, the junction contained 1 base not matched to a gene. Per the germline V gene, CDR1 is DFQATT and CDR2 is SNEGSKA (reference sequence). This chain's CDR3 is CSARVGGYEQYF. CDR3 DNA: TGCAGTGCTAGAGTGGGGGGGTACGAGCAGTACTTC.

CDR3 sequence: CASSYTGGAGGYTF. As DNA, the CDR3 is TGTGCCAGCAGTTACACAGGGGGCGCAGGTGGCTACACCTTC. This chain connects TRBV6-5 to TRBJ1-2; 9 bases align to TRBD1. Germline CDR1 and CDR2: MNHEY and SVGAGI. The CDR3 covers 14 residues. V trimming: 2 bases; J trimming: 7 bases; junction bases outside the gene matches: 5.